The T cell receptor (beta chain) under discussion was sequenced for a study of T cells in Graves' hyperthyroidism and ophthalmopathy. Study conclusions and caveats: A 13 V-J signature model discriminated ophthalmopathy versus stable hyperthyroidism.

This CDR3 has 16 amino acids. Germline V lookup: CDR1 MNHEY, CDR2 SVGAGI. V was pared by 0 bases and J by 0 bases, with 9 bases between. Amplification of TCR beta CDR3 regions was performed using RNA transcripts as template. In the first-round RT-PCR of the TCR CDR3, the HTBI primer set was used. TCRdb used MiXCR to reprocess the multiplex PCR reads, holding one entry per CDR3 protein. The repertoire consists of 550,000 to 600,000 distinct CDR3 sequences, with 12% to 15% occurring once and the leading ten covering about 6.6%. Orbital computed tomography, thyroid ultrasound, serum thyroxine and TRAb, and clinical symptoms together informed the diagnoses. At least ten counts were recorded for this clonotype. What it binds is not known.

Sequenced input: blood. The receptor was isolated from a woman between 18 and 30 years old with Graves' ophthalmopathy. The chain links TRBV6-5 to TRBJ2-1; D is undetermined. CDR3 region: CASSYSLGSSYNEQFF. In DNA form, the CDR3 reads TGTGCCAGCAGTTACTCGTTGGGTAGCTCCTACAATGAGCAGTTCTTC.